A selection of T cell receptor beta chains follows, all from one sample in a study of naive and memory T cell subsets. TCRdb called the UMI-ligation and nested PCR reads again in MiXCR, with one record for every CDR3 protein. Of 90,000 to 120,000 distinct CDR3 sequences detected, roughly 15% appear once; the ten largest clones hold around 2.7%. Sequenced input: naive CD8+ T cells from blood. The receptors here all came from a human donor in good health. Both conserved end residues are part of each CDR3. A D gene is named only where the DNA matches it firmly. Clone size is not always given. Where it is, it says once, few, many or a class for expanded clones.

>.|TRBV7-3|TRBJ2-5|.
TGTGCCAGCAGCCCAGGGTTTAGCGGAACAGAGACCCAGTACTTC
CASSPGFSGTETQYF
>TRBD2|TRBV7-2|TRBJ2-7|.
TGTGCCAGCAGCTTAGCCCCCCCTCATCCTAGCGGGATATACGAGCAGTACTTC
CASSLAPPHPSGIYEQYF
>.|TRBV7-9|TRBJ1-1|few
TGTGCCAGCAGCTTATCCGAGGCCGCAATTGAAGCTTTCTTT
CASSLSEAAIEAFF
>TRBD1|TRBV14|TRBJ1-2|.
TGTGCCAGCAGCCAATCTGGTCGGGACAGGCACTATGGCTACACCTTC
CASSQSGRDRHYGYTF
>TRBD1|TRBV12-3/TRBV12-4|TRBJ2-2|.
TGTGCCAGCACCCAGACAGGGAGAACCGGGGAGCTGTTTTTT
CASTQTGRTGELFF
>.|TRBV20-1|TRBJ2-7|.
TGCAGTGCTAGAGTCACCACCTACGAGCAGTACTTC
CSARVTTYEQYF
>.|TRBV6-5|TRBJ1-1|.
TGTGCCAGCAGTTACTCGAGGGTACAGGAAGCTTTCTTT
CASSYSRVQEAFF
>.|TRBV4-3|TRBJ2-2|many
TGCGCCAGCGCACAGGGCACCGGGGAGCTGTTTTTT
CASAQGTGELFF
>TRBD1|TRBV11-2|TRBJ2-3|.
TGTGCCAGCAGCCCCAGGGACAGTACGCAGTATTTT
CASSPRDSTQYF
>TRBD2|TRBV4-3|TRBJ2-1|few
TGCGCCAGCAGCCAAAACGAGGAGAGCGTTAGCGGGGGGGCGGGTAATGAGCAGTTCTTC
CASSQNEESVSGGAGNEQFF
>TRBD1|TRBV4-1|TRBJ2-3|few
TGCGCCACCCCAGGGACAGGGGGCGCAGATACGCAGTATTTT
CATPGTGGADTQYF
>.|TRBV27|TRBJ2-6|.
TGTGCCAGCAGTTTACTTTGGGGGAAAGGTATAACTGGGGCCAACGTCCTGACTTTC
CASSLLWGKGITGANVLTF
>.|TRBV5-6|TRBJ2-2|.
TGTGCCAGCACAAGGGACGGGTCGTCCGGGGAGCTGTTTTTT
CASTRDGSSGELFF
>TRBD2|TRBV12-3/TRBV12-4|TRBJ2-3|many
TGTGCCATCCGAGCGGGAGGGCCAGATACGCAGTATTTT
CAIRAGGPDTQYF
>.|TRBV7-2|TRBJ2-3|.
TGTGCCAGCAGCCCAAATCACAGGGATTATCTTTCAGATACGCAGTATTTT
CASSPNHRDYLSDTQYF
>TRBD1|TRBV7-9|TRBJ2-7|.
TGTGCCAGCAGCTTTTTCACTCCCCTCGGGACAGGGGGCAACTACGAGCAGTACTTC
CASSFFTPLGTGGNYEQYF
>.|TRBV7-2|TRBJ2-7|many
TGTGCCAGCAGCCCCGGGGACTACGAGCAGTACTTC
CASSPGDYEQYF
>.|TRBV20-1|TRBJ2-7|many
TGCAGTGCTAGAGCCGAACCGAGCTACGAGCAGTACTTC
CSARAEPSYEQYF
>.|TRBV29-1|TRBJ2-7|.
TGCAGCGTTGAAGGCTGGGGTCCGGGAACCTACGAGCAGTACTTC
CSVEGWGPGTYEQYF
>TRBD1|TRBV28|TRBJ2-1|few
TGTGCCAGCAGTTCTTATCCAGGGGGCAATGAGCAGTTCTTC
CASSSYPGGNEQFF
>TRBD1|TRBV5-1|TRBJ2-7|few
TGCGCCAGCAGGGGCGACGGGACAGGGGGGCTTACCTACGAGCAGTACTTC
CASRGDGTGGLTYEQYF
>TRBD2|TRBV6-4|TRBJ2-1|.
TGTGCCAGCAGATCAGGACTAGCGGAGTACAATGAGCAGTTCTTC
CASRSGLAEYNEQFF
>.|TRBV7-9|TRBJ1-1|.
TGTGCCAGCAGCCCTACTGCGAATGAAGCTTTCTTT
CASSPTANEAFF
>.|TRBV4-2|TRBJ2-7|few
TGTGCCAGCAGCCCAGCTAGTCAGTCCTACGAGCAGTACTTC
CASSPASQSYEQYF
>.|TRBV4-3|TRBJ2-1|few
TGCGCCAGCAGCTGGGGTTTATACAATGAGCAGTTCTTC
CASSWGLYNEQFF
>.|TRBV7-9|TRBJ2-3|few
TGTGCCAGCAGCCCCGAGGGCCGACGTACAGATACGCAGTATTTT
CASSPEGRRTDTQYF
>.|TRBV29-1|TRBJ1-1|few
TGCAGCGTTGTCTATCCCCCTGAGGGACTGCCAATTCGGAACACTGAAGCTTTCTTT
CSVVYPPEGLPIRNTEAFF
>.|TRBV4-3|TRBJ1-2|many
TGCGCCAGCAGCCCTGGAGGTTTTAGTGGCTACACCTTC
CASSPGGFSGYTF
>.|TRBV29-1|TRBJ2-3|many
TGCAGCGTTGAATCAGTTTTGGGCCCAGATACGCAGTATTTT
CSVESVLGPDTQYF
>.|TRBV7-2|TRBJ1-2|few
TGTGCCAGCAGCTTAAACCCGGACTATGGCTACACCTTC
CASSLNPDYGYTF
>.|TRBV4-2|TRBJ1-1|.
TGTGCCAGCAACCAACAGGGTATCACTGAAGCTTTCTTT
CASNQQGITEAFF
>.|TRBV19|TRBJ2-3|.
TGTGCCAGTAGTATAGTGTATCCAGATACGCAGTATTTT
CASSIVYPDTQYF
>TRBD2|TRBV6-2/TRBV6-3|TRBJ2-3|few
TGTGCCAGCAGTGAATTTCGACTAGCGGACACAGATACGCAGTATTTT
CASSEFRLADTDTQYF
>.|TRBV18|TRBJ2-7|.
TGTGCCAGCTCACCCGAAGACAAAGCCCACGAGCAGTACTTC
CASSPEDKAHEQYF
>.|TRBV27|TRBJ2-5|.
TGTGCCAGCCGCCCAGGGGACCCACAAGAGACCCAGTACTTC
CASRPGDPQETQYF
>.|TRBV5-6|TRBJ1-5|few
TGTGCCAGCAGCTTGGGATACGATAGCAATCAGCCCCAGCATTTT
CASSLGYDSNQPQHF
>.|TRBV4-3|TRBJ1-1|.
TGCGCCAGCAGCCAATGGGAATTTAACACTGAAGCTTTCTTT
CASSQWEFNTEAFF
>.|TRBV6-1|TRBJ1-2|few
TGTGCCACCCTTTACGGGAGTTATGGCTACACCTTC
CATLYGSYGYTF
>.|TRBV12-3/TRBV12-4|TRBJ2-7|few
TGTGCCAGCAGTTTAGACTCGACTAGTATCTACGAGCAGTACTTC
CASSLDSTSIYEQYF
>.|TRBV6-2/TRBV6-3|TRBJ2-5|few
TGTGCCAGCAGCAGCCTTGGACAGCCGGGAGAGACCCAGTACTTC
CASSSLGQPGETQYF
>.|TRBV6-5|TRBJ1-2|.
TGTGCCAGCAGTTACGGGGTAAACTATGGCTACACCTTC
CASSYGVNYGYTF
>TRBD2|TRBV9|TRBJ2-1|few
TGTGCCAGCAGCGTAGACGGGGCGGGAGGCACATACAATGAGCAGTTCTTC
CASSVDGAGGTYNEQFF
>.|TRBV18|TRBJ2-3|many
TGTGCCAGCTCACCAACGTCCTACTCCACAGATACGCAGTATTTT
CASSPTSYSTDTQYF
>TRBD1|TRBV5-6|TRBJ2-7|.
TGTGCCAGCAGCTCGAACAGGGGATCCCCCTACGAGCAGTACTTC
CASSSNRGSPYEQYF
>TRBD1|TRBV29-1|TRBJ2-1|few
TGCAGCGTTGAATCCGGACAGGGCCCTGAATCCTACAATGAGCAGTTCTTC
CSVESGQGPESYNEQFF
>.|TRBV10-3|TRBJ2-2|few
TGTGCCTCATCCGGTACAACTACCTCCACCGGGGAGCTGTTTTTT
CASSGTTTSTGELFF
>.|TRBV2|TRBJ2-7|many
TGTGCCAGCAGTCAGGGGGGGGAGCCCTACGAGCAGTACTTC
CASSQGGEPYEQYF
>TRBD2|TRBV12-3/TRBV12-4|TRBJ2-1|few
TGTGCCAGCAGCTACGGAGCGGGAGGGCCCGCGGAGCAGTTCTTC
CASSYGAGGPAEQFF
>TRBD2|TRBV19|TRBJ2-1|.
TGTGCCAGTAGTGTGGCTAGCGGGGGGTGGGAGCAGTTCTTC
CASSVASGGWEQFF
>.|TRBV24-1|TRBJ1-5|.
TGTGCCACCAGTGCCCTAGGGAATCAGCCCCAGCATTTT
CATSALGNQPQHF
>.|TRBV7-2|TRBJ2-7|.
TGTGCCAGCAGCTTAGGGGCATACTCCTACGAGCAGTACTTC
CASSLGAYSYEQYF
>.|TRBV20-1|TRBJ1-1|many
TGCAGTGCTAGATCCCCAGGCGGCGATGGAGCTTTCTTT
CSARSPGGDGAFF
>.|TRBV12-3/TRBV12-4|TRBJ1-5|.
TGTGCCAGCAGTCCCGGACAGTATCAGCCCCAGCATTTT
CASSPGQYQPQHF